This TCR beta chain was identified during a study of T cells after yellow fever vaccination. UMIs were added to TCR cDNA along with a universal primer site when it was made by 5'RACE template switching. TCRdb re-called the 5' RACE reads through MiXCR, storing one row per CDR3 protein. Among roughly 70,000 distinct CDR3 sequences listed, approximately 7.5% were seen once. This clonotype was detected a few times. The CDR3 consists of 14 residues. The junction had 8 bases not matched to a gene; V was cut back by 6 bases and J by 5 bases. Germline V CDR1 and CDR2: SGHDT, YYEEEE. The chain employs TRBV5-6 and TRBJ2-5, with TRBD1 matching 9 bases. The TCR sequence derives from a man aged 25-40 years who received the YFV17D yellow fever vaccine. The sequences come from CD8+ T cells sorted from PBMCs, collected on the day of the yellow fever booster vaccination. DNA of the CDR3: TGTGCCAGCAAGTCCGGGACAGGGTGGGAGACCCAGTACTTC. Its translation: CASKSGTGWETQYF.